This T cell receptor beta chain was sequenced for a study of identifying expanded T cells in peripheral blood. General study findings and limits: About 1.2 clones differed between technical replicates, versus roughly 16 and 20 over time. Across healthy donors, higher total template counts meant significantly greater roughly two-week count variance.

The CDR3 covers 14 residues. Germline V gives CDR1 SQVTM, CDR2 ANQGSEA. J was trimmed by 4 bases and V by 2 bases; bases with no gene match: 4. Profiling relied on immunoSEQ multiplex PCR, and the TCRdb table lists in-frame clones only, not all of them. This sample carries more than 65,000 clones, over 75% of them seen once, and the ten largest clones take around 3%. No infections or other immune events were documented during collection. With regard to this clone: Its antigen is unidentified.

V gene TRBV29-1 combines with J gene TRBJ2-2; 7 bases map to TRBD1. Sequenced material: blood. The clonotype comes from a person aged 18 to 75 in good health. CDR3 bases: TGCAGCGTTGAATACAGGGGAATCACCGGGGAGCTGTTTTTT. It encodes CSVEYRGITGELFF.